A single sample gave rise to the 10 T cell receptor beta chains below, sequenced in a study of cytomegalovirus exposure and HLA in healthy donors. Libraries were prepared by immunoSEQ multiplex PCR; TCRdb keeps only in-frame clonotypes and omits some of them. The table has tens of thousands of clones, 75% to 90% seen once. The sequenced sample was PBMCs. All receptors come from a woman between 18 and 29 years old in good health and CMV-seronegative.

The chain has TRBV7-2 and TRBJ2-7; 12 bases map to TRBD2. With 4 bases clipped from V and 7 bases from J, the junction kept 11 bases outside the gene matches. The CDR3 is made up of 16 amino acids. Germline CDR1 and CDR2: SGHTA and FQGNSA. The CDR3 loop reads CASSWTGTSGFGEQYF. The CDR3 DNA reads TGTGCCAGCAGCTGGACCGGGACTAGCGGGTTTGGAGAGCAGTACTTC.

The chain joins TRBV5-1 to TRBJ2-7; 12 nucleotides align to TRBD2. The CDR3 totals 14 residues. Unmatched junction bases numbered 7, after V lost 5 bases and J lost 7 bases. Germline V gene lookup returns CDR1 SGHRS and CDR2 YFSETQ. CDR3 residues: CASRRLAGAREQYF. The CDR3 nucleotides are TGCGCCAGCAGACGACTAGCGGGAGCGCGGGAGCAGTACTTC. Drawing the rest from reference TRBV5-1 and TRBJ2-7, the complete variable domain is KAGVTQTPRYLIKTRGQQVTLSCSPISGHRSVSWYQQTPGQGLQFLFEYFSETQRNKGNFPGRFSGRQFSNSRSEMNVSTLELGDSALYLCASRRLAGAREQYFGPGTRLTVT.

The chain recombines TRBV9 with TRBJ1-3; the D is unclear. Trimming left V 4 bases short and J 0 bases short, with 11 bases between. In germline, CDR1 is SGDLS, CDR2 YYNGEE. The CDR3 spans 15 residues. CDR3 loop: CASSISQRSGNTIYF. In nucleotides, the CDR3 is TGTGCCAGCAGCATATCCCAGCGCTCTGGAAACACCATATATTTT.

This chain links TRBV5-1 with TRBJ1-6; D is undetermined. CDR3 length: 13 amino acids. Looked up from germline, CDR1 is SGHRS and CDR2 is YFSETQ. With 3 bases removed from V and 8 bases from J, the gap between germline ends came to 9 bases. The CDR3 DNA reads TGCGCCAGCAGCTCTTATGTAGATTCACCCCTCCACTTT. The encoded protein is CASSSYVDSPLHF.

This sequence joins TRBV4-2 and TRBJ2-5; 9 bases match TRBD2. This CDR3 is 18 amino acids long. CDR1 and CDR2 (germline): LGHNA, YNFKEQ. The V segment lost 0 bases and the J segment 5 bases; nucleotides outside the gene matches: 13. CDR3 amino acids: CASSQEYRAGGPMETQYF. In DNA, the CDR3 is TGTGCCAGCAGCCAAGAATATCGCGCGGGAGGGCCAATGGAGACCCAGTACTTC.

In DNA form, the CDR3 reads TGTGCCAGCAGCCTAGATTTCCGCCCGGGGACACCTCTCACCGGGGAGCTGTTTTTT. This codes for CASSLDFRPGTPLTGELFF. The chain links TRBV7-8 to TRBJ2-2; perhaps TRBD1 as D (6 bases). V lost 5 bases to trimming and J lost 4 bases, with 26 bases between them. The CDR3 extends over 19 amino acids. Germline V gene lookup returns CDR1 SGHVS and CDR2 FQNEAQ.

This rearrangement joins TRBV4-2 to TRBJ2-1; D remains unclear. The CDR3 totals 12 residues. Trimming took off 0 bases at V and 12 bases at J, with 9 bases between the two ends. Germline CDR1 reads LGHNA; CDR2 reads YNFKEQ. The CDR3 loop reads CASSQDSRVQFF. CDR3 in DNA: TGTGCCAGCAGCCAAGATTCCCGGGTGCAGTTCTTC.

This clone was counted a single time. The chain combines TRBV18 with TRBJ2-7; possibly TRBD2 for D (6 bases). This CDR3 region has 16 residues. The V end lost 0 bases, the J end lost 6 bases, and 18 bases lay between the germline ends. The germline gives CDR1 KGHSH, CDR2 LQKENI. Here the CDR3 DNA reads TGTGCCAGCTCACCACCTGGTAGGGGCGGGACCCTCGAGCAGTACTTC. The encoded protein is CASSPPGRGGTLEQYF.

The V call is TRBV5-3, the J call TRBJ2-2; 11 bases are shared with TRBD2. TRBV5-3 falls under the ORF class, with uncertain function. This CDR3 is 16 amino acids long. V lost 4 bases to trimming and J lost 1 base; unmatched junction nucleotides: 3. CDR3 nucleotides: TGTGCCAGAAGCCGTACTAGCGGGGGGAACACCGGGGAGCTGTTTTTT. It is translated as CARSRTSGGNTGELFF.

The chain is built from TRBV27 and TRBJ2-5; the match to TRBD2 covers 10 bases. Germline CDR1 MNHEY, CDR2 SMNVEV (reference sequence). The CDR3 length is 15 residues. The V segment lost 2 bases and the J segment 1 base; nucleotides outside the gene matches: 1. CDR3 sequence reads: CASSLLAGVQETQYF. The CDR3 DNA sequence: TGTGCCAGCAGTTTACTAGCGGGAGTCCAAGAGACCCAGTACTTC.